These 19 T cell receptor beta chains share one sample of origin, sequenced in a study of molecular identifiers for immune sequencing clone quantification. MiXCR was run by TCRdb on the PCR reads, yielding one entry per CDR3 protein. The sample yields more than 450,000 distinct CDR3 sequences, about a fifth seen once. The sequenced sample was naive CD8+ T cells from blood, with Jurkat cell RNA spiked in. Subset meaning: FACS-sorted CD8+CD4-CCR7+CD45RA+ naive T cells. The receptors were gathered from a human donor in good health. Some libraries in this study had Jurkat cell RNA spiked in.

In this sample, this clonotype turned up a few times. The V and J genes are TRBV27 and TRBJ1-2; D gene unclear. The CDR3 spans 14 residues. Per the germline V gene, CDR1 is MNHEY and CDR2 is SMNVEV (reference sequence). Trimming left V 4 bases short and J 4 bases short, with 13 bases between. CDR3 sequence reads: CASSSLTSSYGYTF. The CDR3 DNA reads as TGTGCCAGCAGTTCCCTGACAAGCTCCTATGGCTACACCTTC.

This clonotype was found many times. The chain carries TRBV5-6 and TRBJ2-7; 9 nucleotides agree with TRBD1. From germline, CDR1 is SGHDT and CDR2 YYEEEE. The CDR3 is 15 amino acids. Losses at the gene ends were 1 base for V and 1 base for J; bases not matched to a gene: 3. DNA for the CDR3: TGTGCCAGCAGCTTGTTCGGGACAGGGTCCTACGAGCAGTACTTC. It encodes CASSLFGTGSYEQYF.

This clonotype was recorded a few times. The J gene is TRBJ2-7, the V gene TRBV6-2 or TRBV6-3, with TRBD1 matching 8 bases. Trimming at V came to 1 base and at J to 4 bases, leaving 3 bases not matched to a gene. Germline V CDR1 and CDR2: MNHEY, SVGEGT. CDR3 length equals 14 residues. CDR3 sequence reads: CASSYFGQGYEQYF. The DNA of the CDR3 is TGTGCCAGCAGTTACTTTGGACAGGGTTACGAGCAGTACTTC.

The table lists this clonotype with many counts. CDR3 loop: CASSLTGENTEAFF. The CDR3 coding sequence is TGTGCCAGCAGCTTGACAGGGGAGAACACTGAAGCTTTCTTT. The chain uses TRBV5-6 and TRBJ1-1; TRBD1 matches 7 bases. The germline gives CDR1 SGHDT, CDR2 YYEEEE. The J segment lost 1 base and the V segment lost 1 base, leaving 1 base of the junction unmatched. The CDR3 spans 14 residues.

As to this clonotype: A clone one base away is much larger, so this may be a read error. The chain links TRBV7-6 to TRBJ2-2; the D is unclear. This CDR3 has 13 amino acids. Germline-derived CDR1 and CDR2 are SGHVS and FNYEAQ. Deletions cut 5 bases from V and 6 bases from J, with 10 bases between. For the CDR3, the DNA is TGTGCCAGCAGCCCCAATGCGGCCGGGGAGCTGTTTTTT. Its translation is CASSPNAAGELFF.

This clonotype was picked up a small number of times. The chain joins TRBV28 to TRBJ1-1, with D possibly being TRBD1 (5 bases). The CDR3 covers 14 residues. Germline V lookup: CDR1 MDHEN, CDR2 SYDVKM. V dropped 6 bases and J dropped 4 bases, with 15 bases sitting between them. For the CDR3, the DNA is TGTGCCAGCAGCCTCAGCGGGGGATCCACTGAAGCTTTCTTT. It specifies CASSLSGGSTEAFF. The whole variable domain, remainder taken from reference TRBV28 and TRBJ1-1, is DVKVTQSSRYLVKRTGEKVFLECVQDMDHENMFWYRQDPGLGLRLIYFSYDVKMKEKGDIPEGYSVSREKKERFSLILESASTNQTSMYLCASSLSGGSTEAFFGQGTRLTVV.

A word on this clonotype: This could be a read error, since a much larger clone is one nucleotide away. This chain links TRBV12-3 or TRBV12-4 with TRBJ2-3; TRBD1 is a possible D gene (8 bases). Trimming left V 10 bases short and J 4 bases short, with 21 bases between. This CDR3 is 15 amino acids long. The CDR3 region is CATLNRGGSPDTQYF. CDR3 coding DNA: TGTGCCACCTTAAACAGGGGGGGTAGCCCAGATACGCAGTATTTT.

This clonotype was detected a few times. This chain connects TRBV28 to TRBJ1-1, with D tentatively TRBD1 (5 bases). Germline V gene data show CDR1 as MDHEN and CDR2 as SYDVKM. The CDR3 sequence is 14 residues long. Trimming stripped 5 bases from V and 1 base from J, with 11 bases between. The CDR3 nucleotides are TGTGCCAGCAGTATCGGGACCGAGAACACTGAAGCTTTCTTT. Its translation: CASSIGTENTEAFF.

A few counts support this clonotype. V and J are TRBV5-8 and TRBJ1-5, with D unresolved. Germline V gene data show CDR1 as SGHTS and CDR2 as YDEGEE. V was cut by 4 bases and J by 10 bases, with 6 bases left in between. CDR3 length: 10 residues. The CDR3 reads CASSPGPQHF. CDR3 coding DNA: TGTGCCAGCAGCCCAGGACCCCAGCATTTT. Full variable domain (remainder filled in from reference TRBV5-8 and TRBJ1-5): EAGVTQSPTHLIKTRGQQATLRCSPISGHTSVYWYQQALGLGLQFLLWYDEGEERNRGNFPPRFSGRQFPNYSSELNVNALELEDSALYLCASSPGPQHFGDGTRLSIL.

This clonotype was found many times. This chain uses TRBV6-2 or TRBV6-3 with TRBJ2-7, with a tentative D call TRBD2 (5 bases). V gave up 0 bases and J gave up 0 bases, with 15 bases separating them. Germline values: CDR1 MNHEY, CDR2 SVGEGT. The CDR3 totals 17 residues. CDR3: CASSYSTRGLSSYEQYF. The CDR3 nucleotides are TGTGCCAGCAGTTACTCGACCCGCGGGCTCAGCTCCTACGAGCAGTACTTC.

The chain joins TRBV4-1 to TRBJ2-1; D not resolved. Trimming removed 5 bases at V and 4 bases at J, with 12 bases between. The germline CDR1 and CDR2 sequences are MGHRA and YSYEKL. The CDR3 extends over 14 amino acids. For the CDR3, the DNA is TGCGCCAGCAGCTCCAGCGTTAGTTACAATGAGCAGTTCTTC. As protein: CASSSSVSYNEQFF.

This clonotype was counted a single time. A clone one base away is much larger, so this may be a read error. The genes are TRBV6-2 or TRBV6-3 and TRBJ1-1; no reliable D call. There are 16 residues in the CDR3. Germline-derived CDR1 and CDR2 are MNHEY and SVGEGT. CDR3 sequence reads: CVSTWVGPGLNTEAFF. CDR3 nucleotides: TGTGTCAGCACATGGGTTGGTCCAGGATTGAACACTGAAGCTTTCTTT.

Of note for this clonotype: This may stem from a read error, because a much larger clone lies one nucleotide away. The chain recombines TRBV5-3 with TRBJ2-3; D is unresolved. TRBV5-3 is recorded as an ORF, its role being uncertain. V dropped 8 bases and J dropped 4 bases, with 11 bases sitting between them. The CDR3 spans 12 residues. CDR3 sequence reads: CASSGVSDTQYF. The CDR3 bases are TGTGCCAGCAGTGGAGTCTCAGATACGCAGTATTTT.

On this clonotype itself: Possible read error: a much larger clone is one base away. Given the absence of the conserved phenylalanine or tryptophan at the CDR3 end, a read error is likely. The rearrangement links TRBV7-3 to TRBJ1-1, with D maybe TRBD1 (5 bases). V dropped 5 bases and J dropped 3 bases, with 13 bases sitting between them. CDR1 and CDR2 from the germline V gene are SGHTA and FQGTGA. The CDR3 is 14 residues long. CDR3 sequence: CASSPDGDYTEAFL. The CDR3 bases are TGTGCCAGCAGCCCCGACGGGGACTACACTGAAGCTTTCTTA.

The rearrangement uses TRBV7-9 and TRBJ2-7; D remains unclear. Germline CDR1 SEHNR, CDR2 FQNEAQ (reference sequence). This CDR3 is 15 amino acids long. Trimming stripped 5 bases from V and 3 bases from J, with 17 bases between. As DNA, the CDR3 is TGTGCCAGCAGCACCCAAACCGGGTTTGACTACGAGCAGTACTTC. Its translation is CASSTQTGFDYEQYF.

The CDR3 DNA follows: TGCGCCAGCAGCCAAGATAGGTTCGGCAATTCACCCCTCCACTTT. Its protein is CASSQDRFGNSPLHF. The rearrangement joins TRBV4-3 to TRBJ1-6; D is unclear. The germline CDR1 and CDR2 sequences are LGHNA and YSLEER. The CDR3 has 15 amino acids. The germline V and J ends were trimmed by 0 bases and 7 bases, with 10 bases remaining between them.

This chain connects TRBV7-8 to TRBJ2-3; 11 bases are shared with TRBD1. The CDR3 is 18 amino acids. V trimming: 6 bases; J trimming: 0 bases; junction bases outside the gene matches: 11. Germline V gene lookup returns CDR1 SGHVS and CDR2 FQNEAQ. The CDR3 DNA reads TGTGCCAGCAGGCTATTCCCGGGGACAGGGGGTAGCACAGATACGCAGTATTTT. Its protein is CASRLFPGTGGSTDTQYF.

This clonotype was found many times. The chain links TRBV30 to TRBJ2-1, with D perhaps TRBD2 (6 bases). V gave up 4 bases and J gave up 9 bases, with 13 bases separating them. Germline V gene lookup returns CDR1 GTSNPN and CDR2 SVGIG (reference sequence). The CDR3 has 12 residues. The CDR3 DNA follows: TGTGCCTGGACGCCCCCTAGCGCTGAGCAGTTCTTC. Translation: CAWTPPSAEQFF.

J is TRBJ1-6 and V is TRBV7-9; D is unresolved. This CDR3 has 14 amino acids. Trimming left V 1 base short and J 8 bases short, with 9 bases between. The germline V gene has CDR1 SEHNR and CDR2 FQNEAQ (reference sequence). The CDR3 DNA follows: TGTGCCAGCAGCTTAGATCCCTCATATTCACCCCTCCACTTT. The encoded protein is CASSLDPSYSPLHF.